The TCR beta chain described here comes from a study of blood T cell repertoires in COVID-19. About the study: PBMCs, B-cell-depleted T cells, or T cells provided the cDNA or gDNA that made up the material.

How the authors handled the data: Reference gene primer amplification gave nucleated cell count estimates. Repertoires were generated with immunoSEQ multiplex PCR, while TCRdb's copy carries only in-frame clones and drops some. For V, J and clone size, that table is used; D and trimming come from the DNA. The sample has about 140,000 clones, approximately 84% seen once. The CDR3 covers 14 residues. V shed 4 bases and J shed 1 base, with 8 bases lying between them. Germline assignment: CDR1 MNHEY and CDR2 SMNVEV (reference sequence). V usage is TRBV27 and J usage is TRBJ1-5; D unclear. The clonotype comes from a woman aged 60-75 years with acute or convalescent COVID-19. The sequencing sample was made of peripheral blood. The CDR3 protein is CASSYEKSNQPQHF. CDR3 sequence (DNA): TGTGCCAGCAGTTACGAGAAGAGCAATCAGCCCCAGCATTTT.